Listed below are T cell receptor beta chains from one sample, sequenced in a study of blood T cell repertoires in COVID-19. The protocol was immunoSEQ multiplex PCR, while the TCRdb copy is restricted to in-frame clones and leaves out a portion. The sample yields around 260,000 clones, roughly 89% seen once. The sample taken for sequencing was peripheral blood. The receptors were gathered from a woman aged 40-49 years who had recovered from COVID-19. CDR3s include the opening cysteine and the closing phenylalanine or tryptophan. The D gene is left open where the match is weak. A row's size may be missing; if present it is once, few, many or a size class.

>TRBJ2-7|TRBD1|.|TRBV5-1
TGCGCCAGCAGCTTGGGCCCCGGGACAGGGGGTTTTTGGTACGAGCAGTACTTC
CASSLGPGTGGFWYEQYF
>TRBJ1-1|.|.|TRBV4-1
TGCGCCAGCAGCCAACCCAGGGAGGCAGCTTTCTTT
CASSQPREAAFF
>TRBJ1-6|.|many|TRBV30
TGTGCCTGGAGTGTAGTTGGCAGGGGTAATTCACCCCTCCACTTT
CAWSVVGRGNSPLHF
>TRBJ2-7|.|.|TRBV1
TGCACCAGCAGCCAAGATCTATCCAGCGGGAGGTTACCGATCCGCTCCTACGAGCAGTACTTC
CTSSQDLSSGRLPIRSYEQYF
>TRBJ2-6|TRBD2|.|TRBV7-3
TGTGCCAGCAGCGTCTCACTAGCGGCTGGGGCCAACGTCCTGACTTTC
CASSVSLAAGANVLTF
>TRBJ2-3|.|.|TRBV9
TGTGCCAGCAGCGTAGGTCCTCTGGATACGCAGTATTTT
CASSVGPLDTQYF
>TRBJ2-7|.|.|TRBV19
TGTGCCAGCGCCTGGGGGGGCCACGAGCAGTACTTC
CASAWGGHEQYF
>TRBJ2-7|TRBD1|.|TRBV19
TGTGCCAGTAGTGTCACAGGGGGTATCCTCGAGCAGTACTTC
CASSVTGGILEQYF
>TRBJ2-3|TRBD2|.|TRBV3-1/TRBV3-2
TGTGCCAGCAGCCGCTTGGAGGGAGGGGCTCAAGATACGCAGTATTTT
CASSRLEGGAQDTQYF
>TRBJ2-3|TRBD2|.|TRBV7-3
TGTGCCAGCAGCCTACTGGGGGGGAACACAGATACGCAGTATTTT
CASSLLGGNTDTQYF
>TRBJ2-7|TRBD2|.|TRBV6-5
TGTGCCAGCAGTCTTAGCGGGAGTTACTACGAGCAGTACTTC
CASSLSGSYYEQYF
>TRBJ2-7|.|.|TRBV18
TGTGCCAGCTCACCGGACAGTAGCCATTACGAGCAGTACTTC
CASSPDSSHYEQYF
>TRBJ1-2|TRBD1|few|TRBV19
TGTGCCAGTAGTTCGCCGAGGACAGGATATGGCTACACCTTC
CASSSPRTGYGYTF
>TRBJ1-1|.|.|TRBV24-1
TGTGCCACCAGGGGACACCCGAACACTGAAGCTTTCTTT
CATRGHPNTEAFF
>TRBJ1-3|.|few|TRBV10-3
TGTGCCTCTGGGGCGGACACTGGAAACACCATATATTTT
CASGADTGNTIYF
>TRBJ1-1|.|few|TRBV12-3/TRBV12-4
TGTGCCAGCAGTTTAAGGGGGGGCACTGAAGCTTTCTTT
CASSLRGGTEAFF
>TRBJ2-7|.|.|TRBV3-1/TRBV3-2
TGTGCCAGCAGCCCCGACTATCAGACAAGGCAGTACTTC
CASSPDYQTRQYF
>TRBJ1-2|.|few|TRBV27
TGTGCCAGCAGTCCCTCGGGAGGAGTGAACTATGGCTACACCTTC
CASSPSGGVNYGYTF
>TRBJ1-2|.|.|TRBV29-1
TGCAGCGTTGAAGATTCATACTATGGCTACACCTTC
CSVEDSYYGYTF
>TRBJ2-1|TRBD2|once|TRBV18
TGTGCCAGCTCACGGACTAGCGGGGTACCCTACAATGAGCAGTTCTTC
CASSRTSGVPYNEQFF
>TRBJ2-1|.|.|TRBV20-1
TGCAGTGCTAGTCGCGGCGGCACCTCCTACAATGAGCAGTTCTTC
CSASRGGTSYNEQFF
>TRBJ2-7|.|.|TRBV18
TGTGCCAGCTCATCTAGCTACGAGCAGTACTTC
CASSSSYEQYF
>TRBJ1-1|TRBD1|.|TRBV15
TGTGCCACCAGCCTTCCGGGACAGGGAATGAACACTGAAGCTTTCTTT
CATSLPGQGMNTEAFF
>TRBJ2-5|TRBD2|.|TRBV11-3
TGTGCCAGCAGCTTAGTCCCGACTAGCGGTGGCGTAGAGACCCAGTACTTC
CASSLVPTSGGVETQYF
>TRBJ2-1|.|.|TRBV7-9
TGTGCCAGCAGCTTAGCGGTTGGTGAGGGCTCCTACAATGAGCAGTTCTTC
CASSLAVGEGSYNEQFF
>TRBJ1-5|.|.|TRBV28
TGTGCCAGCACAATACAGGGCCAGGGGCCCCAGCATTTT
CASTIQGQGPQHF
>TRBJ1-4|TRBD1|once|TRBV6-6
TGTGCCAGCAGTCCGACCGTCGACTTTGGGACAGCCCTTCGGGAAAAACTGTTTTTT
CASSPTVDFGTALREKLFF
>TRBJ2-1|.|.|TRBV12-5
TGTGCTAGTGGTTTGGCACAAGCGACAGGGACGGGGGCGCACTCCTACAATGAGCAGTTCTTC
CASGLAQATGTGAHSYNEQFF
>TRBJ2-7|TRBD1|.|TRBV11-3
TGTGCCAGCAGCGTAGGGACAGGCTCCTACGAGCAGTACTTC
CASSVGTGSYEQYF
>TRBJ2-1|TRBD2|.|TRBV19
TGTGCCAGTAGCTTCGGACTAGCGAGAGCTGGCGAGCAGTTCTTC
CASSFGLARAGEQFF
>TRBJ1-2|.|.|TRBV5-4
TGTGCCAGCAGCTTAGGGGGGGCCGTTGGCTACACCTTC
CASSLGGAVGYTF
>TRBJ2-3|TRBD1|.|TRBV6-4
TGTGCCAGCAGTGAAGGACAGGGTGGCACAGATACGCAGTATTTT
CASSEGQGGTDTQYF
>TRBJ2-2|.|.|TRBV11-2
TGTGCCAGCGGTCTCGGGGGTGCCGGGGAGCTGTTTTTT
CASGLGGAGELFF
>TRBJ2-3|TRBD2|.|TRBV3-1/TRBV3-2
TGTGCCAGCAGCCACCACGGGGGACTAGCGGGAGGACGCACAGATACGCAGTATTTT
CASSHHGGLAGGRTDTQYF
>TRBJ2-3|.|.|TRBV7-9
TGTGCCAGCAGCCCTAGGCCAGGGGGCACAGATACGCAGTATTTT
CASSPRPGGTDTQYF
>TRBJ2-1|.|.|TRBV19
TGTGCCAGTAGTATAAGGGACACATCCCTCTCCTACAATGAGCAGTTCTTC
CASSIRDTSLSYNEQFF
>TRBJ1-1|.|.|TRBV6-5
TGTGCCACGGAGAACAGCGGTGGGACTGAAGCTTTCTTT
CATENSGGTEAFF